These 31 T cell receptor beta chains originate from one sample sequenced in a study of beta chain features in type 1 diabetes. Isolated RNA was reverse transcribed in full, so expressed TCRB transcripts were sequenced. Here immunoSEQ multiplex PCR was the method, and the copy in TCRdb shows in-frame clones only, minus some. Among 640,000 or so clones listed, roughly 12% were seen once. Findings and limits, study-wide: Shortening that was moderate but significant affected the TCRB CDR3s of Type 1 diabetes patients in all four CD4+ subsets.

Their antigen targets remain unknown. Sequenced: naive CD4+ T cells from blood. The source is a man in his late teens or twenties with type 1 diabetes.

The chain combines TRBV30 with TRBJ1-5, with D hard to call. Trimming stripped 5 bases from V and 0 bases from J, with 11 bases between. Germline-derived CDR1 and CDR2 are GTSNPN and SVGIG (reference sequence). CDR3 length equals 14 residues. The CDR3 DNA sequence: TGTGCCTGGTCCGGTGGCAGTAGCAATCAGCCCCAGCATTTT. It encodes CAWSGGSSNQPQHF.

In this sample, this clone turned up a few times. The chain joins TRBV5-1 to TRBJ2-3; 7 bases are shared with TRBD2. From germline, CDR1 is SGHRS and CDR2 YFSETQ. This CDR3 is 17 amino acids long. The V and J ends lost 4 bases and 2 bases, in that order; junction bases with no gene match: 13. The CDR3 is CASSPLRSGADTDTQYF. Written as DNA, the CDR3 is TGCGCCAGCAGCCCCCTTAGGAGCGGGGCTGACACAGATACGCAGTATTTT.

The table lists this clone with a few counts. The chain recombines TRBV30 with TRBJ2-1; TRBD1 aligns across 7 bases. Germline CDR1 is GTSNPN and CDR2 is SVGIG (reference sequence). The CDR3 contains 14 residues. With 1 base clipped from V and 7 bases from J, the junction kept 7 bases outside the gene matches. The DNA of the CDR3 is TGTGCCTGGAGTGAGGGGGCGCTGGGGAATGAGCAGTTCTTC. This encodes CAWSEGALGNEQFF. The full variable domain, with the rest looked up from reference TRBV30 and TRBJ2-1, is SQTIHQWPATLVQPVGSPLSLECTVEGTSNPNLYWYRQAAGRGLQLLFYSVGIGQISSEVPQNLSASRPQDRQFILSSKKLLLSDSGFYLCAWSEGALGNEQFFGPGTRLTVL.

Note on this clone: Different DNA sequences within this sample yield the same CDR3. The chain uses TRBV6-1 and TRBJ1-1; D gene unclear. This CDR3 is 13 amino acids long. Per germline, CDR1 MNHNS and CDR2 SASEGT. Trimming took 5 bases from V and 1 from J, leaving 8 bases between them. As DNA, the CDR3 is TGTGCCAGCAGTAATACGGGGAACACTGAAGCTTTCTTT. This codes for CASSNTGNTEAFF.

CDR3 sequence reads: CASSLATDTEAFF. DNA of the CDR3: TGTGCCAGCAGCTTAGCTACTGACACTGAAGCTTTCTTT. This chain links TRBV7-8 with TRBJ1-1; D remains ambiguous. The V end lost 0 bases, the J end lost 3 bases, and 5 bases lay between the germline ends. From germline, CDR1 is SGHVS and CDR2 FQNEAQ. This CDR3 has 13 residues.

This chain connects TRBV11-3 to TRBJ1-5; D gene ambiguous. The germline CDR1 and CDR2 sequences are SGHNT and YENEEA. The germline V and J ends were trimmed by 5 bases and 5 bases, with 16 bases remaining between them. This CDR3 has 15 residues. The CDR3 coding sequence is TGTGCCAGCAGCGAAGCGTCAGGAGAGGATCAGCCCCAGCATTTT. Its translation is CASSEASGEDQPQHF. The full variable domain, with the rest looked up from reference TRBV11-3 and TRBJ1-5, is EAGVVQSPRYKIIEKKQPVAFWCNPISGHNTLYWYLQNLGQGPELLIRYENEEAVDDSQLPKDRFSAERLKGVDSTLKIQPAELGDSAVYLCASSEASGEDQPQHFGDGTRLSIL.

In its sample, this clone was seen a few times. The V and J genes are TRBV2 and TRBJ2-3, with TRBD2 matching 7 bases. The junction had 1 base not matched to a gene; V was cut back by 0 bases and J by 4 bases. This CDR3 region has 14 residues. CDR1 is SNHLY, CDR2 FYNNEI, per germline. The DNA of the CDR3 is TGTGCCAGCAGTGAAGCCCTAGCGGCAGATACGCAGTATTTT. Encoded protein: CASSEALAADTQYF.

This clone has more than one count but fewer than ten. This chain uses TRBV27 with TRBJ2-6; D gene ambiguous. Trimming shortened V by 3 bases and J by 0 bases, and 6 bases separated the two germline ends. Germline V lookup: CDR1 MNHEY, CDR2 SMNVEV (reference sequence). The CDR3 has 15 amino acids. This chain's CDR3 is CASSLGGSGANVLTF. CDR3 DNA: TGTGCCAGCAGTTTGGGTGGCTCTGGGGCCAACGTCCTGACTTTC.

This clone was picked up a small number of times. The gene calls are TRBV12-5 and TRBJ2-5; D possibly matches TRBD1 or TRBD2 (5 bases each). V shed 7 bases and J shed 5 bases, with 17 bases lying between them. The CDR3 sequence is 14 residues long. Germline V CDR1 and CDR2: LGHNT, FRNRAP. This CDR3 reads CASDPSGTGETQYF. Written as DNA, the CDR3 is TGTGCTAGTGATCCCTCCGGGACCGGTGAGACCCAGTACTTC.

The chain uses TRBV18 and TRBJ1-1; D remains unclear. From germline, CDR1 is KGHSH and CDR2 LQKENI. The CDR3 has 15 amino acids. Trimming removed 1 base from V and 0 bases from J, with 9 bases in between. The CDR3 spells CASSPRRLLNTEAFF. CDR3 coding DNA: TGTGCCAGCTCACCACGAAGGCTACTGAACACTGAAGCTTTCTTT.

This clone was seen a few times. The rearrangement links TRBV30 to TRBJ1-4; D not certain. This CDR3 is built from 17 residues. From germline, CDR1 is GTSNPN and CDR2 SVGIG (reference sequence). Between the trimmed V and J ends, which lost 0 bases and 1 base, there was a span of 15 bases. CDR3 sequence reads: CAWSVWQHLITNEKLFF. The CDR3 DNA sequence: TGTGCCTGGAGTGTATGGCAGCACCTCATAACTAATGAAAAACTGTTTTTT. Filled out from reference TRBV30 and TRBJ1-4, the complete variable domain reads SQTIHQWPATLVQPVGSPLSLECTVEGTSNPNLYWYRQAAGRGLQLLFYSVGIGQISSEVPQNLSASRPQDRQFILSSKKLLLSDSGFYLCAWSVWQHLITNEKLFFGSGTQLSVL.

This rearrangement joins TRBV30 to TRBJ2-7; D is perhaps TRBD2 (6 bases). Germline V lookup: CDR1 GTSNPN, CDR2 SVGIG (reference sequence). There are 14 residues in the CDR3. V gave up 0 bases and J gave up 9 bases, with 18 bases separating them. CDR3 nucleotides: TGTGCCTGGAGTGTACTGGGTCCCCCCGGGGGGCAGTACTTC. It yields the protein CAWSVLGPPGGQYF. Full variable domain (rest looked up from reference TRBV30 and TRBJ2-7): SQTIHQWPATLVQPVGSPLSLECTVEGTSNPNLYWYRQAAGRGLQLLFYSVGIGQISSEVPQNLSASRPQDRQFILSSKKLLLSDSGFYLCAWSVLGPPGGQYFGPGTRLTVT.

The rearrangement joins TRBV7-8 to TRBJ1-2; perhaps TRBD1 as D (5 bases). The CDR3 loop spans 14 amino acids. Deletions cut 3 bases from V and 0 bases from J, with 8 bases between. In germline, CDR1 is SGHVS, CDR2 FQNEAQ. The DNA for the CDR3 is TGTGCCAGCAGCTTGCAGGGAGCTAACTATGGCTACACCTTC. Amino acid sequence: CASSLQGANYGYTF. Variable domain in full (rest from reference TRBV7-8 and TRBJ1-2): GAGVSQSPRYKVAKRGQDVALRCDPISGHVSLFWYQQALGQGPEFLTYFQNEAQLDKSGLPSDRFFAERPEGSVSTLKIQRTQQEDSAVYLCASSLQGANYGYTFGSGTRLTVV.

This clone was seen a handful of times. This chain links TRBV6-5 with TRBJ1-2, with a tentative D call TRBD1 (6 bases). The V end was cut by 6 bases, the J end by 3 bases, with 11 bases between. From germline, CDR1 is MNHEY and CDR2 SVGAGI. This CDR3 is built from 13 residues. The CDR3 DNA reads as TGTGCCAGCAGCCCGACAGGCCACTATGGCTACACCTTC. As protein: CASSPTGHYGYTF.

The chain combines TRBV15 with TRBJ2-3; maybe TRBD2 (5 bases). The CDR3 is 12 residues long. The V and J ends lost 4 bases and 3 bases respectively, with 5 bases between them. From germline, CDR1 is LNHNV and CDR2 YYDKDF (reference sequence). This CDR3 reads CATSTGTDTQYF. In nucleotides, the CDR3 is TGTGCCACCAGCACGGGGACAGATACGCAGTATTTT.

J is TRBJ1-3 and V is TRBV10-3; D unresolved. The CDR3 loop spans 15 amino acids. Germline-derived CDR1 and CDR2 are ENHRY and SYGVKD. The V end lost 7 bases, the J end lost 0 bases, and 13 bases lay between the germline ends. The chain's CDR3 is CAIKSTESSGNTIYF. The CDR3 nucleotides read TGTGCCATCAAATCGACGGAAAGCTCTGGAAACACCATATATTTT.

In this sample, this clone turned up a few times. Other DNA sequences within the sample encode an identical CDR3. CDR3 DNA: TGCGCCAGCAGCCAAGATAGGAGCACAGATACGCAGTATTTT. It yields the protein CASSQDRSTDTQYF. V and J are TRBV4-1 and TRBJ2-3, with unresolved D. The CDR3 totals 14 residues. V was shortened by 0 bases and J by 0 bases, with 4 bases between the two germline ends. Germline V gene sequence: CDR1 MGHRA, CDR2 YSYEKL.

This chain uses TRBV30 with TRBJ2-7, with 8 bases lining up with TRBD2. The V gene end was trimmed by 6 bases and the J gene end by 5 bases; junction bases not matched to a gene: 12. The germline CDR1 and CDR2 sequences are GTSNPN and SVGIG (reference sequence). The CDR3 length is 14 residues. The DNA of the CDR3 is TGTGCCTGCCTAGAGCCTCGGGGGGGCCACGAGCAGTACTTC. Protein: CACLEPRGGHEQYF.

V gene TRBV30 combines with J gene TRBJ2-3; tentative D call: TRBD2 (5 bases). CDR1 GTSNPN and CDR2 SVGIG come from the germline V gene (reference sequence). CDR3 size: 15 residues. V dropped 5 bases and J dropped 1 base, with 16 bases sitting between them. The CDR3 sequence is CAWGSRGQRTDTQYF. CDR3 DNA sequence: TGTGCCTGGGGGAGCCGTGGGCAACGCACAGATACGCAGTATTTT.

The rearrangement uses TRBV7-9 and TRBJ1-6; no clear D. Trimming stripped 1 base from V and 11 bases from J, with 15 bases between. Per germline, CDR1 SEHNR and CDR2 FQNEAQ (reference sequence). The CDR3 has 15 residues. CDR3 sequence: CASSLGVPEGAPLHF. The CDR3 bases are TGTGCCAGCAGCTTAGGAGTCCCGGAGGGAGCACCCCTCCACTTT.

This clone was observed a few times. This rearrangement joins TRBV4-1 to TRBJ1-2; D not resolved. CDR1 is MGHRA and CDR2 is YSYEKL in the germline V gene. The CDR3 totals 12 residues. V lost 2 bases and J 8 bases, leaving 9 bases between the germline ends. The CDR3 DNA is TGCGCCAGCAGCCAATACTCTCGCGGCTACACCTTC. Residues: CASSQYSRGYTF.

The V gene is TRBV7-2, the J gene TRBJ1-4; 8 bases fit TRBD1. This CDR3 contains 15 residues. Germline V gene data show CDR1 as SGHTA and CDR2 as FQGNSA. J lost 8 bases, V lost 1 base, and 6 bases had no gene match. The CDR3 region is CASSLGAGGGEKLFF. The DNA for the CDR3 is TGTGCCAGCAGCTTAGGGGCAGGGGGCGGCGAAAAACTGTTTTTT.

The CDR3: CSVGITGSGEQFF. CDR3 coding DNA: TGCAGCGTTGGAATAACAGGGTCCGGTGAGCAGTTCTTC. The chain has TRBV29-1 and TRBJ2-1; a possible D gene is TRBD1 (6 bases). Between the trimmed V and J ends, which lost 4 bases and 9 bases, there was a span of 16 bases. Germline values: CDR1 SQVTM, CDR2 ANQGSEA. The CDR3 loop spans 13 amino acids.

This clone showed up just a few times. The CDR3 DNA sequence: TGTGCCACCAGCAGAGATCTCAATGAGGACATTGGCTACACCTTC. The encoded protein is CATSRDLNEDIGYTF. The chain links TRBV15 to TRBJ1-2; TRBD1 is a possible D gene (5 bases). Germline V gene data show CDR1 as LNHNV and CDR2 as YYDKDF (reference sequence). With 0 bases removed from V and 7 bases from J, the gap between germline ends came to 15 bases. The CDR3 spans 15 residues. Drawing the rest from reference TRBV15 and TRBJ1-2, the complete variable domain is DAMVIQNPRYQVTQFGKPVTLSCSQTLNHNVMYWYQQKSSQAPKLLFHYYDKDFNNEADTPDNFQSRRPNTSFCFLDIRSPGLGDTAMYLCATSRDLNEDIGYTFGSGTRLTVV.

V gene TRBV19 combines with J gene TRBJ2-2, with D maybe TRBD1 (6 bases). This CDR3 contains 15 residues. The germline V and J ends were trimmed by 4 bases and 4 bases, with 13 bases remaining between them. Looked up from germline, CDR1 is LNHDA and CDR2 is SQIVND (reference sequence). The DNA for the CDR3 is TGTGCCAGTAGTAGAACCAAGGACAGCACCGGGGAGCTGTTTTTT. As protein: CASSRTKDSTGELFF.

V is TRBV7-8 and J is TRBJ2-3; TRBD1 matches 7 bases. The CDR3 totals 16 residues. Germline V lookup: CDR1 SGHVS, CDR2 FQNEAQ. The ends lost 1 base at V and 0 bases at J; junction bases unmatched: 4. CDR3 sequence: CASSLGGGQSTDTQYF. The CDR3 DNA follows: TGTGCCAGCAGCTTAGGTGGGGGACAGAGCACAGATACGCAGTATTTT.

CDR3 residues: CASSPRRGLDYGYTF. For the CDR3, the DNA is TGTGCCAGCAGCCCGAGGAGGGGGCTGGACTATGGCTACACCTTC. This sequence joins TRBV6-1 and TRBJ1-2; 7 positions agree with TRBD1. V shed 6 bases, J shed 3 bases, and the junction held 10 bases outside the gene matches. The germline V gene has CDR1 MNHNS and CDR2 SASEGT. This CDR3 spans 15 amino acids.

This clone was detected only a few times. This rearrangement joins TRBV6-4 to TRBJ2-3, with D hard to call. The V gene lost 5 bases and the J gene lost 7 bases, with 7 bases spanning the gap. The CDR3 totals 11 residues. Germline V gene data show CDR1 as MRHNA and CDR2 as SNTAGT. CDR3 bases: TGTGCCAGCAGTAACCAAAATACGCAGTATTTT. Its translation is CASSNQNTQYF.

This clone appeared a few times. The V gene is TRBV21-1, the J gene TRBJ2-1; the DNA was not compared with TRBD2, the D call given in the table. TRBV21-1 is tagged as a pseudogene. This CDR3 region has 14 residues. DNA of the CDR3: TGTGCCAGCAGCAACACTAGCGGCGACAATGAGCAGTTCTTC. Its protein product is CASSNTSGDNEQFF.

This clone was found a few times. The chain couples TRBV19 to TRBJ1-4; no clear D. Trimming took off 4 bases at V and 5 bases at J, with 8 bases between the two ends. CDR3 length equals 13 residues. Germline CDR1 reads LNHDA; CDR2 reads SQIVND (reference sequence). The CDR3 protein is CASSNQRNEKLFF. CDR3 DNA sequence: TGTGCCAGTAGTAACCAGAGGAATGAAAAACTGTTTTTT.

J is TRBJ2-7 and V is TRBV30; no clear D. Per germline, CDR1 GTSNPN and CDR2 SVGIG (reference sequence). V gave up 1 base and J gave up 4 bases, with 8 bases separating them. CDR3 length: 12 amino acids. For the CDR3, the DNA is TGTGCCTGGAGTGAAATGGGATACGAGCAGTACTTC. Translating it yields CAWSEMGYEQYF.